What follows are 11 T cell receptor beta chains derived from one specimen sequenced in a study of OX40 agonist ivuxolimab in advanced cancers. Produced via immunoSEQ multiplex PCR; TCRdb's table is partial and in-frame only. The sample holds roughly 35,000 clones; approximately 79% are singletons and the top ten take around 10%. The sequencing here drew on CD4+ or CD8+ T cells sorted from blood, taken in a trial of the OX40 agonist ivuxolimab. The receptors shown here come from an adult with an advanced solid tumor such as melanoma, head and neck, liver or kidney cancer.

This chain links TRBV2 with TRBJ2-1, with TRBD2 matching over 14 bases. This CDR3 comprises 16 residues. Germline CDR1 reads SNHLY; CDR2 reads FYNNEI. Unmatched junction bases numbered 5, after V lost 3 bases and J lost 7 bases. The CDR3 DNA reads as TGTGCCAGCAGTGACCAGACTAGCGGGGGGGCAAATGAGCAGTTCTTC. Residues: CASSDQTSGGANEQFF. Based on the CDR3 plus reference TRBV2 and TRBJ2-1, the full variable domain is EPEVTQTPSHQVTQMGQEVILRCVPISNHLYFYWYRQILGQKVEFLVSFYNNEISEKSEIFDDQFSVERPDGSNFTLKIRSTKLEDSAMYFCASSDQTSGGANEQFFGPGTRLTVL.

V usage is TRBV10-3 and J usage is TRBJ2-5, with 15 bases identical to TRBD2. V was pared by 4 bases and J by 1 base, with 7 bases of the junction left unmatched. CDR1 is ENHRY, CDR2 SYGVKD, per germline. CDR3 length: 18 residues. The CDR3 spells CAISGRTSGGDTQETQYF. The CDR3 DNA follows: TGTGCCATCAGTGGCCGGACTAGCGGGGGGGATACCCAAGAGACCCAGTACTTC.

This clone has just one count. This could be a read error, since a much larger clone is one nucleotide away. The rearrangement uses TRBV28 and TRBJ1-2; 7 bases match TRBD1. Trimming removed 3 bases from V and 4 bases from J; junction bases left unmatched: 14. Germline CDR1 is MDHEN and CDR2 is SYDVKM. The CDR3 contains 17 residues. The CDR3: CASSFPSQGTLGYGYTF. DNA of the CDR3: TGTGCCAGCAGTTTCCCTTCACAGGGGACGCTGGGCTATGGCTACACCTTC.

This clone is a singleton in its sample. CDR3 sequence: CASRAGQGAFYGYTF. CDR3 DNA sequence: TGTGCCAGCAGAGCGGGACAGGGGGCTTTCTATGGCTACACCTTC. This chain joins TRBV6-1 and TRBJ1-2; TRBD1 agrees at 12 bases. Germline V CDR1 and CDR2: MNHNS, SASEGT. This CDR3 has 15 residues. The J segment lost 4 bases and the V segment lost 6 bases, leaving 6 bases of the junction unmatched.

This clone has only one observation. The chain uses TRBV6-5 and TRBJ1-1; TRBD1 agrees at 9 bases. Germline V gives CDR1 MNHEY, CDR2 SVGAGI. The CDR3 is 15 residues long. After removal of 5 bases from V and 3 bases from J, the junction contained 7 bases not matched to a gene. In DNA form, the CDR3 reads TGTGCCAGCAGTGGGGTGACAGGGGGATACACTGAAGCTTTCTTT. Protein: CASSGVTGGYTEAFF.

This chain uses TRBV5-4 with TRBJ2-2; TRBD2 aligns across 8 bases. CDR1 is SGHNT, CDR2 YYREEE, per germline (reference sequence). The CDR3 is 17 residues long. Losses at the gene ends were 2 bases for V and 3 bases for J; bases not matched to a gene: 9. Here the CDR3 DNA reads TGTGCCAGCAGCTTCGGAACGGGGGGGCCGTACACCGGGGAGCTGTTTTTT. Amino acids: CASSFGTGGPYTGELFF.

This chain uses TRBV6-1 with TRBJ2-5, with 9 bases that match TRBD1. V lost 3 bases, J lost 5 bases, and 4 bases stayed unmatched. The CDR3 sequence is 14 residues long. In germline, CDR1 is MNHNS, CDR2 SASEGT. CDR3 protein: CASSEGTGHETQYF. For the CDR3, the DNA is TGTGCCAGCAGTGAGGGGACAGGGCATGAGACCCAGTACTTC.

In its sample, this clone was seen a few times. This sequence joins TRBV19 and TRBJ1-3; TRBD1 aligns across 9 bases. After removal of 5 bases from V and 4 bases from J, the junction contained 6 bases not matched to a gene. Germline V gives CDR1 LNHDA, CDR2 SQIVND (reference sequence). The CDR3 spans 15 residues. As DNA, the CDR3 is TGTGCCAGTAGTTTACGACAGGGGGAAGGAAACACCATATATTTT. Amino acids: CASSLRQGEGNTIYF.

V usage is TRBV4-1 and J usage is TRBJ1-2, with D perhaps TRBD1 (6 bases). Trimming left V 3 bases short and J 3 bases short, with 17 bases between. In germline, CDR1 is MGHRA, CDR2 YSYEKL. CDR3 length: 16 amino acids. CDR3 sequence reads: CASSHLTGNVYYGYTF. The CDR3 nucleotides read TGCGCCAGCAGCCATCTCACAGGGAATGTCTACTATGGCTACACCTTC.

The rearrangement links TRBV7-9 to TRBJ1-2; maybe TRBD1 (5 bases). V lost 1 base and J 5 bases, leaving 8 bases between the germline ends. CDR1 is SEHNR, CDR2 FQNEAQ, per germline (reference sequence). The CDR3 contains 13 residues. The CDR3 protein is CASSLVQGYGYTF. The CDR3 bases are TGTGCCAGCAGCTTAGTGCAGGGTTATGGCTACACCTTC.

CDR3 sequence (DNA): TGTGCCAGCAGCTCGACAGGGGCCCGAAACACTGAAGCTTTCTTT. It is translated as CASSSTGARNTEAFF. The genes are TRBV5-7 and TRBJ1-1, with 8 nucleotides matching TRBD1. TRBV5-7 is sorted into the ORF group, with uncertain function. V gave up 3 bases and J gave up 2 bases; unmatched junction bases: 6. This CDR3 comprises 15 residues.